Listed here are 23 T cell receptor beta chains from one sample, sequenced in a study of vaccination and CD4 T cells after COVID-19. The treatment: 10-day PBMC culture with coronavirus spike peptide pools or control peptides (ViraFEST assay). Antigens of these TCRs are unknown. Oncomine TCR Beta short-read sequencing was applied to DNA from cultured CD4+ T cells. TCRdb recomputed calls from the PCR reads with MiXCR, one row per CDR3 protein. Counted here are some 14,000 distinct CDR3 sequences, 30% to 35% occurring once; the ten biggest clones make up around 10%. Input material: CD4+ T cells from blood, cultured in vitro. The receptors here all came from a human donor who had recovered from COVID-19.

J is TRBJ2-2 and V is TRBV7-3; 7 nucleotides align to TRBD1. The CDR3 totals 16 residues. The junction had 6 bases not matched to a gene; V was cut back by 4 bases and J by 1 base. Per the germline V gene, CDR1 is SGHTA and CDR2 is FQGTGA. This CDR3 is CASSSATGKNTGELFF. CDR3 coding DNA: TGTGCCAGCAGCTCGGCGACAGGGAAGAACACCGGGGAGCTGTTTTTT.

The V and J genes are TRBV10-3 and TRBJ1-1, with 9 bases fitting TRBD1. With 6 bases clipped from V and 8 bases from J, the junction kept 4 bases outside the gene matches. This CDR3 contains 12 residues. Germline V CDR1 and CDR2: ENHRY, SYGVKD. Here the CDR3 DNA reads TGTGCCATCAGGGCCGGGACAGGGGAAGCTTTCTTT. Translated, it gives CAIRAGTGEAFF.

The CDR3 coding sequence is TGTGCCAGCAGTGGTCAGGGGACTAATGAAAAACTGTTTTTT. Encoded protein: CASSGQGTNEKLFF. The V and J genes are TRBV28 and TRBJ1-4; D may be TRBD1 (6 bases). Trimming cost V 5 bases and J 2 bases, with 9 bases left between them. The CDR3 spans 14 residues. Germline loops: CDR1 MDHEN, CDR2 SYDVKM.

A few counts support this clonotype. The rearrangement uses TRBV12-3 or TRBV12-4 and TRBJ1-5; D is undetermined. The CDR3 runs to 12 residues. V lost 3 bases and J 4 bases, leaving 4 bases between the germline ends. For the CDR3, the DNA is TGTGCCAGCAGTTTTTCAAATCAGCCCCAGCATTTT. Its protein is CASSFSNQPQHF.

V and J are TRBV5-1 and TRBJ2-7; maybe TRBD1 (5 bases). The CDR3 length is 14 residues. V dropped 6 bases and J dropped 0 bases, with 13 bases sitting between them. Looked up from germline, CDR1 is SGHRS and CDR2 is YFSETQ. The CDR3 bases are TGCGCCAGCAATCAGGGTGGCAGCTCCTACGAGCAGTACTTC. This encodes CASNQGGSSYEQYF.

The chain employs TRBV19 and TRBJ1-2, with a possible D match to TRBD1 (6 bases). This CDR3 contains 16 residues. Trimming shortened V by 3 bases and J by 4 bases, and 18 bases separated the two germline ends. The V gene's germline CDR1 is LNHDA and CDR2 SQIVND (reference sequence). The CDR3 loop is CASSIRPGQRVYGYTF. CDR3 coding DNA: TGTGCCAGTAGTATCCGCCCCGGACAGCGTGTCTATGGCTACACCTTC.

This clonotype has just a few counts. The rearrangement joins TRBV6-1 to TRBJ2-7; 9 bases match TRBD2. V dropped 11 bases and J dropped 5; count of bases not matched to a gene: 4. The V gene's germline CDR1 is MNHNS and CDR2 SASEGT. This CDR3 is 11 amino acids long. This CDR3 reads CAVKREDEQYF. The CDR3 coding sequence is TGTGCCGTCAAGCGGGAGGACGAGCAGTACTTC.

This clonotype was detected once. The rearrangement links TRBV20-1 to TRBJ1-5; D gene ambiguous. The CDR3 is made up of 14 amino acids. V was trimmed by 6 bases and J by 0 bases, leaving 12 bases between them. The germline CDR1 and CDR2 sequences are DFQATT and SNEGSKA (reference sequence). The CDR3 nucleotides are TGCAGTGCCGGACCGTCGTATAGCAATCAGCCCCAGCATTTT. It codes for CSAGPSYSNQPQHF.

This clonotype came up a few times. The DNA for the CDR3 is TGTGCCAGTAGGGATACAGGGCGTAGCAATCAGCCCCAGCATTTT. Translated, it gives CASRDTGRSNQPQHF. The chain employs TRBV19 and TRBJ1-5; tentative D call: TRBD1 (6 bases). The ends were cut back, 6 bases at V and 0 bases at J, with 12 bases in the middle. Germline V lookup: CDR1 LNHDA, CDR2 SQIVND (reference sequence). This CDR3 has 15 amino acids.

The chain is built from TRBV20-1 and TRBJ2-5, with D possibly matching TRBD1 (5 bases). CDR1 is DFQATT, CDR2 SNEGSKA, per germline (reference sequence). V lost 3 bases to trimming and J lost 2 bases, with 13 bases between them. The CDR3 spans 14 residues. The CDR3 sequence: CSASADSSQETQYF. The CDR3 coding sequence is TGCAGTGCTAGCGCTGACAGTTCACAAGAGACCCAGTACTTC.

Only a few counts were recorded for this clonotype. The chain combines TRBV20-1 with TRBJ2-2; D remains ambiguous. The CDR3 spans 16 residues. V lost 0 bases to trimming and J lost 4 bases, with 15 bases between them. Germline loops: CDR1 DFQATT, CDR2 SNEGSKA (reference sequence). As DNA, the CDR3 is TGCAGTGCTAGAGATGATGTGGTTCGAGGCACCGGGGAGCTGTTTTTT. Its protein is CSARDDVVRGTGELFF.

This rearrangement joins TRBV7-9 to TRBJ2-5; D is possibly TRBD1 (5 bases). Germline V gene lookup returns CDR1 SEHNR and CDR2 FQNEAQ (reference sequence). CDR3 length: 16 amino acids. Trimming took 5 bases from V and 4 from J, leaving 20 bases between them. The CDR3: CASSVSGAGPRETQYF. The CDR3 bases are TGTGCCAGCAGCGTTAGTGGGGCAGGGCCTCGAGAGACCCAGTACTTC.

V is TRBV20-1 and J is TRBJ1-2; 10 bases fit TRBD1. Germline V CDR1 and CDR2: DFQATT, SNEGSKA (reference sequence). This CDR3 is 15 amino acids long. The V segment lost 5 bases and the J segment 0 bases; nucleotides outside the gene matches: 6. The CDR3 region has the DNA TGCAGTGCTCCGGACAGGGGGACAGCTAACTATGGCTACACCTTC. Encoded protein: CSAPDRGTANYGYTF.

This clonotype has a single count. The J gene is TRBJ2-1, the V gene TRBV12-3 or TRBV12-4; 8 positions match TRBD2. This CDR3 is 13 amino acids long. J lost 5 bases, V lost 6 bases, and 3 bases had no gene match. CDR3 in DNA: TGTGCCAGCAGACAACTAGCGGACAATGAGCAGTTCTTC. Protein sequence: CASRQLADNEQFF.

This clonotype has just a few counts. The J gene is TRBJ2-7, the V gene TRBV24-1, with D possibly matching TRBD2 (5 bases). Germline V gives CDR1 KGHDR, CDR2 SFDVKD. This CDR3 spans 20 amino acids. Trimming removed 0 bases from V and 5 bases from J, with 28 bases in between. The CDR3 sequence is CATSDLGWTSRWWHGHEQYF. Here the CDR3 DNA reads TGTGCCACCAGTGATTTGGGTTGGACTTCGCGGTGGTGGCACGGCCACGAGCAGTACTTC.

The V and J genes are TRBV27 and TRBJ2-3, with 9 bases that match TRBD2. Germline V lookup: CDR1 MNHEY, CDR2 SMNVEV (reference sequence). This CDR3 is built from 16 residues. Germline trimming cut 2 bases from V and 0 bases from J; bases unmatched to any gene: 3. This CDR3 reads CASSLKAGGSTDTQYF. The CDR3 coding sequence is TGTGCCAGCAGTTTAAAAGCGGGAGGAAGCACAGATACGCAGTATTTT.

In this sample, this clonotype turned up once. V usage is TRBV29-1 and J usage is TRBJ2-4; D unclear. Trimming pared 7 bases from V and 0 bases from J, leaving 4 bases between. Germline values: CDR1 SQVTM, CDR2 ANQGSEA. The CDR3 covers 11 residues. CDR3 amino acids: CSAKAKNIQYF. In DNA form, the CDR3 reads TGCAGCGCCAAAGCCAAAAACATTCAGTACTTC.

The rearrangement links TRBV14 to TRBJ1-2, with TRBD1 matching over 7 bases. After removal of 8 bases from V and 0 bases from J, the junction contained 3 bases not matched to a gene. The CDR3 length is 13 residues. Germline lookup yields CDR1 SGHDN and CDR2 FVKESK. The DNA for the CDR3 is TGTGCCAGCGGACAGGATCCTAACTATGGCTACACCTTC. This encodes CASGQDPNYGYTF.

V gene TRBV6-1 combines with J gene TRBJ2-1; TRBD1 matches at 8 bases. With V trimmed by 2 bases and J by 4 bases, 4 bases remained unmatched. The CDR3 runs 15 residues. Germline-derived CDR1 and CDR2 are MNHNS and SASEGT. For the CDR3, the DNA is TGTGCCAGCAGTGAACAGGGGGCATCGTACAATGAGCAGTTCTTC. Translation gives CASSEQGASYNEQFF.

This chain uses TRBV20-1 with TRBJ2-7, with 9 bases fitting TRBD2. V lost 1 base and J lost 10; bases outside the gene matches: 11. The germline gives CDR1 DFQATT, CDR2 SNEGSKA (reference sequence). The CDR3 totals 14 residues. The CDR3 DNA reads TGCAGTGCTAGAGCCGGGACTAGCCCACCCAGCCAGTACTTC. Its protein is CSARAGTSPPSQYF.

This clonotype has a handful of counts. This chain uses TRBV20-1 with TRBJ2-5; the match to TRBD2 covers 7 bases. CDR1 is DFQATT and CDR2 is SNEGSKA in the germline V gene (reference sequence). There are 13 residues in the CDR3. The J segment lost 3 bases and the V segment lost 1 base, leaving 2 bases of the junction unmatched. CDR3 sequence: CSARVLAEETQYF. CDR3 DNA: TGCAGTGCTAGAGTGCTAGCGGAAGAGACCCAGTACTTC.

This clonotype came up a few times. This chain joins TRBV6-1 and TRBJ2-3, with 9 bases lining up with TRBD1. Trimming at V came to 6 bases and at J to 3 bases, leaving 13 bases not matched to a gene. The CDR3 loop spans 17 amino acids. Germline V gene sequence: CDR1 MNHNS, CDR2 SASEGT. For the CDR3, the DNA is TGTGCCAGCAGCGTGATAGGACAGGGGTTAAGGACAGATACGCAGTATTTT. Its translation is CASSVIGQGLRTDTQYF.

The genes are TRBV30 and TRBJ2-6; no clear D gene. The CDR3 length is 13 residues. From germline, CDR1 is GTSNPN and CDR2 SVGIG (reference sequence). The V and J ends lost 5 bases and 1 base respectively, with 6 bases between them. CDR3 protein: CAWFASGANVLTF. In DNA form, the CDR3 reads TGTGCCTGGTTTGCTTCTGGGGCCAACGTCCTGACTTTC.